Presented here are 8 T cell receptor beta chains from one specimen sequenced in a study of patients and donors after allogeneic stem cell transplantation. Using its own MiXCR run on the RT-PCR reads, TCRdb lists one record per CDR3 protein. The sample records 84,000 or so distinct CDR3 sequences, about 44% being singletons. The specimen was blood, either unsorted or a sorted T cell fraction (not recorded which). The origin of the receptors is a human donor who was either an allogeneic HSCT recipient or a stem cell or donor lymphocyte infusion donor (not recorded which). It is not recorded whose cells these are; they may come from a transplant donor.

This clonotype was observed a handful of times. The rearrangement uses TRBV5-1 and TRBJ1-2; 8 bases agree with TRBD1. The CDR3 sequence is 12 residues long. The V segment lost 9 bases and the J segment 8 bases; nucleotides outside the gene matches: 9. CDR1 and CDR2 from the germline V gene are SGHRS and YFSETQ. This CDR3 is CAIRQGSDGYTF. CDR3 in DNA: TGCGCCATCCGACAGGGGTCCGACGGCTACACCTTC. Full variable domain (rest looked up from reference TRBV5-1 and TRBJ1-2): KAGVTQTPRYLIKTRGQQVTLSCSPISGHRSVSWYQQTPGQGLQFLFEYFSETQRNKGNFPGRFSGRQFSNSRSEMNVSTLELGDSALYLCAIRQGSDGYTFGSGTRLTVV.

The chain combines TRBV7-9 with TRBJ2-1, with D tentatively TRBD2 (6 bases). Germline-derived CDR1 and CDR2 are SEHNR and FQNEAQ (reference sequence). The CDR3 spans 16 residues. The V end was cut by 5 bases, the J end by 2 bases, with 16 bases between. This CDR3 reads CASSPMRGSAYNEQFF. The CDR3 nucleotides read TGTGCCAGCAGCCCTATGCGGGGCTCCGCCTACAATGAGCAGTTCTTC.

The rearrangement joins TRBV12-3 or TRBV12-4 to TRBJ1-5; no reliable D call. This CDR3 is built from 14 residues. Between the trimmed V and J ends, which lost 5 bases and 0 bases, there was a span of 8 bases. CDR3 sequence: CASSDRYSNQPQHF. CDR3 coding DNA: TGTGCCAGCAGTGACCGTTATAGCAATCAGCCCCAGCATTTT.

This clonotype came up a few times. The chain is built from TRBV24-1 and TRBJ1-2, with D possibly TRBD1 on 6 matching bases. CDR3 length equals 14 residues. The ends were cut back, 3 bases at V and 2 bases at J, with 9 bases in the middle. The germline V gene encodes CDR1 KGHDR and CDR2 SFDVKD. CDR3 region: CATSDRGPNYGYTF. CDR3 DNA sequence: TGTGCCACCAGTGATCGGGGGCCGAACTATGGCTACACCTTC.

The rearrangement uses TRBV7-3 and TRBJ2-2; D may be TRBD1 (5 bases). Trimming shortened V by 5 bases and J by 5 bases, and 12 bases separated the two germline ends. This CDR3 has 14 amino acids. Germline V gene sequence: CDR1 SGHTA, CDR2 FQGTGA. For the CDR3, the DNA is TGTGCCAGCAGCCAGACAGTCACGACCGGGGAGCTGTTTTTT. It encodes CASSQTVTTGELFF.

This clonotype has a handful of counts. This sequence joins TRBV28 and TRBJ1-2; D unclear. CDR3 size: 12 residues. Germline V lookup: CDR1 MDHEN, CDR2 SYDVKM. V lost 6 bases and J lost 7, with 12 bases in between. This chain's CDR3 is CASRIEGPGYTF. The CDR3 nucleotides read TGTGCCAGCAGGATCGAGGGCCCTGGCTACACCTTC.

The rearrangement joins TRBV7-9 to TRBJ1-2; TRBD1 is a possible D gene (5 bases). The V gene lost 1 base and the J gene lost 1 base, with 10 bases spanning the gap. The CDR3 sequence is 15 residues long. Germline V gene sequence: CDR1 SEHNR, CDR2 FQNEAQ (reference sequence). CDR3 nucleotides: TGTGCCAGCAGCTTAGGAGGGGAAAATAACTATGGCTACACCTTC. It is translated as CASSLGGENNYGYTF.

This chain links TRBV27 with TRBJ1-5, with D hard to call. Trimming stripped 2 bases from V and 3 bases from J, with 8 bases between. Per germline, CDR1 MNHEY and CDR2 SMNVEV (reference sequence). This CDR3 spans 14 amino acids. Written as DNA, the CDR3 is TGTGCCAGCAGTTTAAAGCAGAACAATCAGCCCCAGCATTTT. The encoded protein is CASSLKQNNQPQHF.